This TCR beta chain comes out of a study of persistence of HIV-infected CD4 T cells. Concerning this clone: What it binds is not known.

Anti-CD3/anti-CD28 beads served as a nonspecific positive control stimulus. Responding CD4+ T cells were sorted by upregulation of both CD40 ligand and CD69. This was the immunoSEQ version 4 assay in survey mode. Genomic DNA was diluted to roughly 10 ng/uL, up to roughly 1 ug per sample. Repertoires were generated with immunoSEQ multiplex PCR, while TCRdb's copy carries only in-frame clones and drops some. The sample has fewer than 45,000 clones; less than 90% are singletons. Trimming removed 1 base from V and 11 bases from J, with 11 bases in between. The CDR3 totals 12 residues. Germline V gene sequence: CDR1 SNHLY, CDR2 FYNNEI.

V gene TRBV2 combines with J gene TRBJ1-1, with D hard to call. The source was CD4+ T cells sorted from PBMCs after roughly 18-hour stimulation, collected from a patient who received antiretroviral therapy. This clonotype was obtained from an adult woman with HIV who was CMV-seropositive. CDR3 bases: TGTGCCAGCAGTGAAGTTGCAGACGTGGCTTTCTTT. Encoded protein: CASSEVADVAFF. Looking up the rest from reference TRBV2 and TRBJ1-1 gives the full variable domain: EPEVTQTPSHQVTQMGQEVILRCVPISNHLYFYWYRQILGQKVEFLVSFYNNEISEKSEIFDDQFSVERPDGSNFTLKIRSTKLEDSAMYFCASSEVADVAFFGQGTRLTVV.